The clone carrying this TCR beta chain was observed a few times. The data were obtained in a study of identical twins. In germline, CDR1 is SGHRS, CDR2 YFSETQ. Trimming took 4 bases from V and 3 from J; bases not matched to a gene: 23. This CDR3 comprises 20 residues. Via MiXCR, TCRdb re-called the 5' RACE reads, giving one row per CDR3 protein. The sample has some 560,000 distinct CDR3 sequences, just under 10% seen once. Separately, the same data were catalogued under a study of yellow fever vaccine responses in identical twins.

Sequenced material: PBMCs. The clonotype comes from a young woman in good health. The chain combines TRBV5-1 with TRBJ2-7; 9 nucleotides agree with TRBD2. The DNA of the CDR3 is TGCGCCAGCAGCCCACTGTTTCGGAGCGGGGGGACCATTGAAGACTACGAGCAGTACTTC. Amino acids: CASSPLFRSGGTIEDYEQYF.